This T cell receptor (beta chain) was identified in a study of high-grade serous ovarian cancer treatment subgroups. Only in-frame clones appear in the TCRdb table, and some are missing; sequencing was by immunoSEQ multiplex PCR. The repertoire includes 18,000 or so clones, approximately 77% of them detected once, and approximately 6.4% sits in the top ten. In regard to this clone: Antigen specificity is unknown.

General study findings and limits: These tumor repertoires lack spatial information from bulk sequencing. CDR1 and CDR2 were left unanalyzed; analyses focused on CDR3.

V was clipped by 0 bases and J by 7 bases; unmatched bases: 3. This CDR3 contains 14 residues. Germline V gene data show CDR1 as SGHTS and CDR2 as YDEGEE. Tumor tissue was taken before any definitive surgery or chemotherapy was given. Material: tumor tissue. The chain combines TRBV5-8 with TRBJ1-3, with 8 bases aligning to TRBD1. This sequence was found in a human donor with high-grade serous ovarian cancer. For the CDR3, the DNA is TGTGCCAGCAGCTTGGGGACAGGGACGAACACCATATATTTT. Protein: CASSLGTGTNTIYF.